This T cell receptor beta chain derives from a study of graft-versus-host responses after intestinal transplantation. Overall study: Isolated intestinal, liver-intestinal, or multivisceral transplants were what recipients had.

Study outcomes and limitations: GvH clones turned up in recipient marrow; some had shown up first in ileum or blood. Graft-donor T cell macrochimerism in patients accompanied high graft-versus-host to host-versus-graft clonal ratios in allografts.

This CDR3 is built from 15 residues. V lost 0 bases, J lost 7 bases, and 15 bases lay in between. Germline loops: CDR1 LNHNV, CDR2 YYDKDF (reference sequence). With regard to this clone: As yet, its antigen is unknown.

Profiling relied on immunoSEQ multiplex PCR, and the TCRdb table lists in-frame clones only, not all of them. The table lists 40,000 or so clones, roughly 93% of them singletons. The chain combines TRBV15 with TRBJ1-2; TRBD1 is a possible D gene (5 bases). The sample was PBMCs, taken 734 days after intestinal transplantation. This clonotype was sampled from a human patient who received an intestinal transplant, so some T cells may come from the graft donor. CDR3 region: CATSREFLRGGGYTF. The CDR3 nucleotides are TGTGCCACCAGCAGAGAGTTCTTGAGGGGAGGTGGCTACACCTTC.